This T cell receptor (beta chain) was recovered during a study of cytomegalovirus exposure and HLA in healthy donors. Germline V gives CDR1 DFQATT, CDR2 SNEGSKA (reference sequence). Between the trimmed V and J ends, which lost 1 base and 7 bases, there was a span of 3 bases. The CDR3 contains 10 residues. The primer mix had 60 Vbeta and 13 Jbeta primers. Method: immunoSEQ multiplex PCR; TCRdb's copy keeps in-frame clones and lacks some. Here the sample spans about 150,000 clones, 75% being singletons. The TCR comes from a man aged 25-40 years in good health and CMV-seronegative. The chain carries TRBV20-1 and TRBJ2-3; D is unresolved. Sequencing used PBMCs. The CDR3 region is CSARVNTQYF. The CDR3 DNA reads as TGCAGTGCTAGAGTAAATACGCAGTATTTT.